This entry concerns a single TCR beta chain. The sample belongs to a study of blood T cell repertoires in COVID-19. The wider study: Both acute and convalescent COVID-19 samples were obtained from the United States, Italy and Spain. PBMCs, B-cell-depleted T cells, or T cells were the source of the cDNA or gDNA that made up the material.

In the original analysis: Researchers report that nucleated cell counts were estimated from reference gene primer amplification. Assay: immunoSEQ multiplex PCR; the TCRdb copy retains only in-frame clones and omits some. V, J and clone size derive from that table, while D and trimming were established from the DNA sequence. Among about 120,000 clones, approximately 85% were seen once, and the ten largest hold approximately 11%. Sequencing was performed on peripheral blood. This receptor was identified in a man older than 75 with acute or convalescent COVID-19.

The CDR3 nucleotides read TGTGCCAGCAGTATGTCAGGCCTCTCCTACAATGAGCAGTTCTTC. It is translated as CASSMSGLSYNEQFF. The V and J genes are TRBV6-5 and TRBJ2-1; D uncertain. The CDR3 is made up of 15 amino acids. CDR1 and CDR2 (germline): MNHEY, SVGAGI. Trimming stripped 5 bases from V and 0 bases from J, with 11 bases between.